The clone carrying this T cell receptor beta chain is classed as medium-sized (0.01 to 0.1%) by frequency. As yet, its antigen is unknown. The sample is drawn from a study of monozygotic twins with inflammatory bowel disease. TCRdb reprocessed the 5' RACE reads and stores each CDR3 protein as one record, lacking DNA. Across 200,000 to 250,000 distinct CDR3 sequences, the top ten clones capture approximately 7.7% of the sample. Study-level findings and limits: Twins with IBD were found to have lower TCRbeta diversity (inverse Simpson) than healthy co-twins. Individual T cell subtypes were not distinguishable.

The CDR3 is 13 amino acids. Germline CDR1 is SGHRS and CDR2 is YFSETQ. Source material: blood. The rearrangement joins TRBV5-1 to TRBJ2-4. The clonotype comes from a human donor with ulcerative colitis or Crohn's disease, or a healthy co-twin of an affected twin (not recorded which). The CDR3 sequence: CASSLTPKDMQYF.